Each of the 9 T cell receptor beta chains below was sequenced from the same sample in a study of cytomegalovirus exposure and HLA in healthy donors. PCR employed 60 Vbeta and 13 Jbeta primers. Generated by immunoSEQ multiplex PCR, the TCRdb table keeps only in-frame clones and is missing some. In total, the table holds around 58,000 clones. Sequencing was performed on PBMCs. The receptor set was obtained from a man aged 45-65 years in good health and CMV-seropositive.

The chain combines TRBV6-6 with TRBJ1-3; unclear D gene. This CDR3 is 14 amino acids long. Germline V gene sequence: CDR1 MNHNY, CDR2 SVGAGI (reference sequence). V lost 6 bases and J lost 1, with 10 bases in between. The CDR3 here is CASRPGESGNTIYF. DNA of the CDR3: TGTGCCAGCAGGCCCGGGGAATCTGGAAACACCATATATTTT.

The chain couples TRBV5-1 to TRBJ2-7; a possible D gene is TRBD1 (6 bases). The CDR3 contains 15 residues. Germline assignment: CDR1 SGHRS and CDR2 YFSETQ. With 2 bases removed from V and 2 bases from J, the gap between germline ends came to 14 bases. The CDR3 spells CASSFPAQGTYEQYF. In nucleotides, the CDR3 is TGCGCCAGCAGCTTTCCGGCCCAGGGGACCTACGAGCAGTACTTC.

This chain links TRBV6-1 with TRBJ1-1; unclear D gene. The CDR3 covers 13 residues. Trimming pared 4 bases from V and 5 bases from J, leaving 11 bases between. Looked up from germline, CDR1 is MNHNS and CDR2 is SASEGT. CDR3 in amino acids: CASSGTRWTEAFF. The CDR3 DNA reads TGTGCCAGCAGTGGGACTAGATGGACTGAAGCTTTCTTT.

Details on this clone: One end of the junction is discordant with germline, which a read error may explain. The J gene is TRBJ1-3, the V gene TRBV7-7; D is ambiguous. CDR3 size: 15 residues. Germline CDR1 reads SSHAT; CDR2 reads FNYEAQ (reference sequence). The DNA for the CDR3 is TGTGCTAGCAGCTCCGTAGCCGAGGGTAGAAACACCATATATTTT. This codes for CASSSVAEGRNTIYF.

The J gene is TRBJ2-7, the V gene TRBV13; 7 nucleotides match TRBD2. CDR1 and CDR2 from the germline V gene are PRHDT and FYEKMQ (reference sequence). V lost 3 bases and J lost 2; bases outside the gene matches: 4. CDR3 length: 14 residues. The CDR3 is CASSLAGAPYEQYF. For the CDR3, the DNA is TGTGCCAGCAGCTTGGCGGGAGCCCCCTACGAGCAGTACTTC.

This chain joins TRBV25-1 and TRBJ1-1; a possible D gene is TRBD1 (6 bases). Trimming stripped 5 bases from V and 1 base from J, with 17 bases between. Germline V gives CDR1 MGHDK, CDR2 SYGVNS. CDR3 length equals 16 residues. CDR3 bases: TGTGCCAGCAGTAAGGGGGTTACAGGACCGAACACTGAAGCTTTCTTT. Its translation is CASSKGVTGPNTEAFF.

The J gene is TRBJ2-7, the V gene TRBV6-5; 9 bases agree with TRBD1. The CDR3 length is 15 residues. The ends lost 1 base at V and 4 bases at J; junction bases unmatched: 5. Looked up from germline, CDR1 is MNHEY and CDR2 is SVGAGI. Here the CDR3 DNA reads TGTGCCAGCAGTTACTTGGGACAGGGCGGATACGAGCAGTACTTC. Translation gives CASSYLGQGGYEQYF.

This chain uses TRBV18 with TRBJ1-1; possibly TRBD1 for D (6 bases). Germline V CDR1 and CDR2: KGHSH, LQKENI. This CDR3 has 18 residues. V gave up 3 bases and J gave up 5 bases, with 25 bases separating them. The CDR3 sequence is CASSPIAGLRGAGTEAFF. Written as DNA, the CDR3 is TGTGCCAGCTCACCCATCGCGGGGTTGCGGGGGGCTGGAACTGAAGCTTTCTTT.

The chain is built from TRBV5-6 and TRBJ2-1; TRBD2 matches at 11 bases. The germline V gene has CDR1 SGHDT and CDR2 YYEEEE. CDR3 length: 18 amino acids. Losses at the gene ends were 0 bases for V and 2 bases for J; bases not matched to a gene: 7. CDR3 nucleotides: TGTGCCAGCAGCTTGGCTAGCGGGGGGTTCCTTACCTACAATGAGCAGTTCTTC. Protein sequence: CASSLASGGFLTYNEQFF.